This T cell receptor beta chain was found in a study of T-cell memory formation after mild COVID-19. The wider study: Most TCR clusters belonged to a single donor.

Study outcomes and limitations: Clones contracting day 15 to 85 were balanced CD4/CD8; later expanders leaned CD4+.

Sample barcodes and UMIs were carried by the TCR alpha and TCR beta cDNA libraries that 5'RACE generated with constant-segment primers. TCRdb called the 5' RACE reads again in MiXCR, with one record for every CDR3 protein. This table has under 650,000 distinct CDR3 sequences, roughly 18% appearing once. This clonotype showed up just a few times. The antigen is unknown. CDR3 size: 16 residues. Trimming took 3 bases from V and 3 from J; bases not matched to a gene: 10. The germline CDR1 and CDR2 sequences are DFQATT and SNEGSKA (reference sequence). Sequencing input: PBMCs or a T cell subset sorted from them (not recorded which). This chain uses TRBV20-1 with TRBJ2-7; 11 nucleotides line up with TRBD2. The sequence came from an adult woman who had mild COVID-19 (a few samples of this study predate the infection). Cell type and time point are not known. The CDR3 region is CSARIERLAGSYEQYF. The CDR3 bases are TGCAGTGCTAGGATCGAACGACTAGCGGGAAGCTACGAGCAGTACTTC.